This TCR beta chain was documented in a study of blood T cell repertoires in COVID-19. Looking at the study overall: Researchers got acute and convalescent COVID-19 samples from the United States, Italy and Spain. T cells, B-cell-depleted T cells, or PBMCs supplied cDNA or gDNA.

The authors' processing: Amplification from reference gene primers served as the basis for estimated nucleated cell counts. Assay used: immunoSEQ multiplex PCR; TCRdb lists only in-frame clones, some missing. D and trimming come from the DNA, and the V and J calls and clone size come from that table. The top ten hold under 8.5% of the sample, which has approximately 24,000 clones, roughly 84% seen once. The germline V gene encodes CDR1 LGHNT and CDR2 FRNRAP. The ends were cut back, 1 base at V and 0 bases at J, with 13 bases in the middle. The CDR3 extends over 17 amino acids. This TCR was sampled from a man aged 45-65 years with active COVID-19. Sequenced: peripheral blood. The chain has TRBV12-5 and TRBJ2-4; the D gene is possibly TRBD1 (6 bases). The CDR3 here is CASGLARGGLAKNIQYF. In DNA form, the CDR3 reads TGTGCTAGTGGTTTGGCCCGAGGGGGATTAGCCAAAAACATTCAGTACTTC.